Listed below are T cell receptor beta chains from one sample, sequenced in a study of siplizumab effects on memory and regulatory T cells. Sequencing used immunoSEQ multiplex PCR; TCRdb keeps in-frame clones, though not all of them. The sample lists around 95,000 clones; 75% to 95% were seen once. Sequencing was carried out using CD4+ T cells sorted from blood. All receptors derive from a human donor in good health. CDR3s include the opening cysteine and the closing phenylalanine or tryptophan. The D gene is left open where the match is weak. Expanded clones get a size class; other rows say once, few or many, or leave the size out.

>TRBJ2-2|TRBV5-1|.|.
CASSLGADTGELFF
TGCGCCAGCAGCTTGGGAGCGGACACCGGGGAGCTGTTTTTT
>TRBJ1-6|TRBV6-6|.|.
CASSYSTGNSPLHF
TGTGCCAGCAGTTACTCGACGGGCAATTCACCCCTCCACTTT
>TRBJ2-3|TRBV4-1|.|.
CASTLGGSPSTDTQYF
TGCGCCAGCACCCTGGGGGGTTCACCTAGCACAGATACGCAGTATTTT
>TRBJ1-1|TRBV2|.|.
CASRFEGPANTEAFF
TGTGCCAGCAGGTTTGAGGGCCCCGCGAACACTGAAGCTTTCTTT
>TRBJ2-5|TRBV7-6|TRBD1|.
CASSLDRATYTVETQYF
TGTGCCAGCAGCTTGGACAGGGCGACATATACCGTAGAGACCCAGTACTTC
>TRBJ2-1|TRBV9|.|.
CASSALGSAPGEQFF
TGTGCCAGCAGCGCCCTAGGGTCCGCCCCGGGGGAGCAGTTCTTC
>TRBJ2-3|TRBV7-7|TRBD2|.
CASSLGFAGGTDTQYF
TGTGCCAGCAGCTTAGGGTTTGCGGGGGGAACAGATACGCAGTATTTT
>TRBJ2-5|TRBV2|.|.
CASSEAGQVTETQYF
TGTGCCAGCAGTGAAGCAGGGCAGGTCACTGAGACCCAGTACTTC
>TRBJ2-3|TRBV4-1|.|.
CASSGERQRTDTQYF
TGCGCCAGCAGCGGGGAGCGGCAACGCACAGATACGCAGTATTTT
>TRBJ2-2|TRBV12-5|TRBD1|.
CASGTGQLNTGELFF
TGTGCTAGTGGCACGGGACAGCTGAACACCGGGGAGCTGTTTTTT
>TRBJ1-2|TRBV29-1|TRBD1|.
CSHQRGQNGYTF
TGCAGCCATCAAAGGGGGCAGAATGGCTACACCTTC
>TRBJ2-5|TRBV5-1|.|.
CASSPGQSSGTQYF
TGCGCCAGCAGTCCTGGACAGTCCAGTGGGACCCAGTACTTC
>TRBJ2-1|TRBV6-5|.|.
CASSFLRSLDEQFF
TGTGCCAGCAGTTTCCTAAGGTCCCTCGATGAGCAGTTCTTC
>TRBJ1-6|TRBV28|.|few
CASSFPDLRSPLHF
TGTGCCAGCAGTTTCCCCGATTTGCGTTCACCCCTCCACTTT
>TRBJ2-2|TRBV4-2|TRBD2|.
CASSQASLAGGPGELFF
TGTGCCAGCAGCCAAGCTTCCCTAGCGGGGGGGCCCGGGGAGCTGTTTTTT
>TRBJ1-2|TRBV6-1|TRBD1|.
CASSESSRRGQRPGYGYTF
TGTGCCAGCAGTGAGAGTTCTCGCAGGGGGCAGAGGCCTGGCTATGGCTACACCTTC
>TRBJ1-1|TRBV7-2|TRBD1|.
CASSRGQMNTEAFF
TGTGCCAGCAGCCGGGGACAGATGAACACTGAAGCTTTCTTT
>TRBJ2-5|TRBV5-5|.|once
CASSLAQQETQYF
TGTGCCAGCAGCTTGGCCCAACAAGAGACCCAGTACTTC
>TRBJ1-2|TRBV12-2|.|.
CASRLQSSGQIYGYTF
TGTGCAAGTCGCTTACAGAGCAGTGGGCAGATCTATGGCTACACCTTC
>TRBJ2-1|TRBV5-4|.|.
CASSFYDEQFF
TGTGCCAGCAGCTTCTACGATGAGCAGTTCTTC
>TRBJ1-2|TRBV9|TRBD1|.
CASSALGQGNYGYTF
TGTGCCAGCAGCGCACTAGGACAGGGAAACTATGGCTACACCTTC
>TRBJ2-5|TRBV27|TRBD1|.
CASRSQGAGTQYF
TGTGCCAGCAGATCCCAGGGGGCGGGGACCCAGTACTTC
>TRBJ1-2|TRBV19|TRBD1|.
CASSPPSGTGPFNYGYTF
TGTGCCAGTAGTCCGCCGTCCGGGACAGGACCCTTTAACTATGGCTACACCTTC
>TRBJ1-2|TRBV4-3|TRBD1|.
CASSQGTGDAINYGYTF
TGCGCCAGCAGCCAAGGGACAGGCGACGCTATAAACTATGGCTACACCTTC
>TRBJ2-1|TRBV14|.|.
CASSPLGARDEQFF
TGTGCCAGCAGCCCTCTCGGGGCGAGGGATGAGCAGTTCTTC
>TRBJ1-6|TRBV4-3|.|.
CASSQDWGGTRNSPLHF
TGCGCCAGCAGCCAAGATTGGGGAGGGACGCGGAATTCACCCCTCCACTTT
>TRBJ1-1|TRBV9|.|.
CASSPSQGNTEAFF
TGTGCCAGCAGCCCGTCGCAGGGGAACACTGAAGCTTTCTTT
>TRBJ2-7|TRBV30|.|once
CAWSPRGRQEEQYF
TGTGCCTGGAGCCCAAGGGGCAGGCAAGAGGAGCAGTACTTC
>TRBJ2-1|TRBV18|TRBD1|.
CASSPIGQGSNEQFF
TGTGCCAGCTCACCAATAGGACAGGGGTCGAATGAGCAGTTCTTC
>TRBJ1-1|TRBV9|TRBD1|medium-sized
CASSDAGGATEAFF
TGTGCCAGCAGCGACGCAGGGGGCGCCACTGAAGCTTTCTTT
>TRBJ1-1|TRBV6-1|.|.
CASRPQGSAEAFF
TGTGCCAGCAGACCCCAGGGAAGCGCTGAAGCTTTCTTT
>TRBJ2-2|TRBV7-6|.|.
CASSLRRSDTGELFF
TGTGCCAGCAGCTTAAGACGGAGCGACACCGGGGAGCTGTTTTTT
>TRBJ1-1|TRBV5-1|.|.
CASRWGNTEAFF
TGCGCCAGCAGGTGGGGGAACACTGAAGCTTTCTTT
>TRBJ1-2|TRBV28|.|.
CASRDPVERGYTF
TGTGCCAGCAGGGATCCGGTAGAGAGGGGCTACACCTTC
>TRBJ2-5|TRBV29-1|.|.
CSVNIETQYF
TGCAGCGTTAACATCGAGACCCAGTACTTC
>TRBJ2-5|TRBV5-1|.|.
CASSLASASQIFAETQYF
TGCGCCAGCAGCTTGGCAAGCGCTAGTCAGATATTCGCGGAGACCCAGTACTTC
>TRBJ2-5|TRBV21-1|.|once
CASSKKVRASGGAETQYF
TGTGCCAGCAGCAAAAAGGTAAGGGCTAGCGGGGGGGCGGAGACCCAGTACTTC
>TRBJ1-1|TRBV5-1|TRBD1|once
CASSLALGQGGTEAFF
TGCGCCAGCAGCTTGGCCCTAGGACAGGGGGGCACTGAAGCTTTCTTT
>TRBJ1-6|TRBV5-1|TRBD1|.
CASSKTTGGSLNSPLHF
TGCGCCAGCAGCAAAACGACAGGGGGGTCGCTTAATTCACCCCTCCACTTT
>TRBJ2-1|TRBV5-4|TRBD2|.
CASSGGTSGGNEQFF
TGTGCCAGCAGCGGAGGGACTAGCGGGGGCAATGAGCAGTTCTTC